The entry below describes one T cell receptor beta chain. Its recognized antigen is unknown. This could be a read error, since a much larger clone is one nucleotide away. This entry belongs to a study of T cells in Graves' hyperthyroidism and ophthalmopathy (dated by TCRdb to the late 2010s). In terms of the full investigation: Peripheral blood samples were taken at initial diagnosis, before any treatment was given. The 100 discovery patients were randomly split 7:3 into training and test sets. After sampling, hyperthyroidism patients received methimazole starting at 30 mg daily, and ophthalmopathy patients received high-dose intravenous methylprednisolone. A discovery cohort of about a hundred patients, approximately 45 with Graves' ophthalmopathy and more than 55 with stable Graves' hyperthyroidism, was used to find distinguishing TCR V-J signatures. The paper describes TCR Vbeta CDR3 sequencing of 130 to 150 peripheral blood samples, made up of 43 ophthalmopathy patients, some 76 hyperthyroidism patients and 17 progressor patients. An independent validation cohort of under 20 hyperthyroidism patients and about 16 patients who later progressed to ophthalmopathy tested prospective prediction of ophthalmopathy. Thyroid tissue and blood T-cell repertoires from about six Graves' hyperthyroidism patients were also compared in the study. On the study overall, not on this receptor specifically: Most expanded thyroid clonotypes (frequency above 0.001) were also found in blood, which suggests that blood repertoires may mirror thyroid immune responses. In cross-validation, a model built on a 13 V-J signature told ophthalmopathy apart from stable hyperthyroidism with 87.88% sensitivity and approximately 81% specificity, and in testing the same model reached 80%/75%. No statistical method was used to set the sample size in advance, and investigators knew the group allocation. In validation, progression to ophthalmopathy was predicted by the model with about 70% sensitivity and 72% to 85% specificity, a median of approximately 6.5 months before onset.

Ophthalmopathy patients had moderately to severely active disease, Clinical Activity Score of at least 3, NOSPECS grade of at least 4, and duration under 3 months. The study excluded patients with uncontrolled infections, other autoimmune diseases, pregnancy or lactation. Diagnoses relied on clinical symptoms, serum thyroxine and TRAb, thyroid ultrasound and orbital computed tomography. PBMCs were isolated from around 10 ml of fresh peripheral blood by Ficoll-Paque density gradient centrifugation. Total RNA was extracted with Trizol reagent, and quality was checked on an Agilent 2100 Bioanalyzer. Reading the germline V gene (reference sequence) gives CDR1 LNHNV and CDR2 YYDKDF. The CDR3 runs 15 amino acids, cysteine and phenylalanine included. Only CDR3 DNA remains: 45 bases, in frame from the first base. The TCR beta CDR3 regions were amplified from RNA transcripts. A first-round RT-PCR of the TCR CDR3 used the HTBI primer set with the Qiagen OneStep RT-PCR kit. A second multiplex PCR round built the libraries, followed by size selection and purification. Sequencing of the libraries was done on an Illumina HiSeq2000 using paired-end 100 bp reads. As for the authors' bioinformatics: SOAPnuke was used to process the raw data, removing reads that contained adapters or uncalled bases, had a mean Phred below 15, or lacked an exact match to the constant primer or identifier. High-quality paired reads were merged with COPE v1.2.5, and unique nucleotide sequences were defined as clonotypes. Clonotypes were aligned to IMGT TRBV, TRBD and TRBJ reference segments using MiTCR v1.1. The analysis included only V-J combinations with a frequency above 0.0001, which together covered roughly 99% of the repertoires. A TCS score was defined as the ratio of F50 (clonal expansion) to E x V (chaos), with BLOSUM62-based TCRdist applied between CDR3 peptides within each V-J. Welch's t-statistics and random forest reduced approximately 520 V-J features to roughly 13, which were used in a naive Bayes classifier (R e1071). TCRdb's own reprocessing of the public reads used fastp at Q25 and MiXCR and kept productive beta chains. One record per CDR3 amino acid sequence lists the most common genes and DNA. These V and J calls are TCRdb output, not the study's own analysis. This sample gives under 350,000 distinct CDR3 sequences in total; roughly 15% of them show up just once. The top ten hold roughly 33% of the sample.

The chain was built from TRBV15 and TRBJ2-1, with 8 bases matching TRBD2. The sequence was collected from a woman aged 40 to 55 with Graves' ophthalmopathy. The source material was blood. The sequence in DNA is TGTGCCGCCAGCGGGAGCGGGGCCTCCTACAATGAGCAGTTCTTC. This gives the protein CAASGSGASYNEQFF.